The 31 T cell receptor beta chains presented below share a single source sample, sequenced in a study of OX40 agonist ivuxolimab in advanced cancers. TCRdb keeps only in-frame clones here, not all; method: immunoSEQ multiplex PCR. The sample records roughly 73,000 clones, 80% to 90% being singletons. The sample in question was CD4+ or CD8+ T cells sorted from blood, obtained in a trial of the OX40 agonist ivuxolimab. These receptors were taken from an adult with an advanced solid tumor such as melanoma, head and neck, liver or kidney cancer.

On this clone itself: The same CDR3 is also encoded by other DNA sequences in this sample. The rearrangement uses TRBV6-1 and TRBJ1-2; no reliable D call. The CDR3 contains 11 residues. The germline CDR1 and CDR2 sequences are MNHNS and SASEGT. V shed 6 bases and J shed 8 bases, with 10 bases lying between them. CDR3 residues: CASRQGWGYTF. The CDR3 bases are TGTGCCAGCAGGCAAGGGTGGGGCTACACCTTC.

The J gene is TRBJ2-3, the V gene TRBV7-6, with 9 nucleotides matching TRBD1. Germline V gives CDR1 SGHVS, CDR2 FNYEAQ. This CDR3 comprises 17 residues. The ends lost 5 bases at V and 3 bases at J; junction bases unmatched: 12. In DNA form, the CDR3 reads TGTGCCAGCAGCCCCCGGGGGACAGGGACGAGGACAGATACGCAGTATTTT. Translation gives CASSPRGTGTRTDTQYF. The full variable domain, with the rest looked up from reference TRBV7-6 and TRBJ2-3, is GAGVSQSPRYKVTKRGQDVALRCDPISGHVSLYWYRQALGQGPEFLTYFNYEAQQDKSGLPNDRFSAERPEGSISTLTIQRTEQRDSAMYRCASSPRGTGTRTDTQYFGPGTRLTVL.

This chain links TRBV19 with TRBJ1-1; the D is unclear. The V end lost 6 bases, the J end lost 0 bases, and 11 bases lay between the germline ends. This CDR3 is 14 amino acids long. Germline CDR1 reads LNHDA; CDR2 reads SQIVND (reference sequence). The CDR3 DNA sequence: TGTGCCAGTAGGAATGGGGAGCTGAACACTGAAGCTTTCTTT. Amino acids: CASRNGELNTEAFF.

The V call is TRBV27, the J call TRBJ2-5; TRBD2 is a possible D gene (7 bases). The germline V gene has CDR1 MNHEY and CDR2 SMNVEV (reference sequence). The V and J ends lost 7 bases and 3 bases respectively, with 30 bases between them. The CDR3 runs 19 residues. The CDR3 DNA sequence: TGTGCCAGCACCCTAGCGGCCTTCCGACAGGAGGGGGATAAAGAGACCCAGTACTTC. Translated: CASTLAAFRQEGDKETQYF.

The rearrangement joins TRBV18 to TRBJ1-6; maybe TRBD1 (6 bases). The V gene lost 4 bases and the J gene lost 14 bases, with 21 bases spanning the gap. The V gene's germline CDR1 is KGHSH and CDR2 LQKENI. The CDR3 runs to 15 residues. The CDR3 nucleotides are TGTGCCAGCTCACTGGACAGCCCTCCCATTGGGGCCCTCCACTTT. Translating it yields CASSLDSPPIGALHF.

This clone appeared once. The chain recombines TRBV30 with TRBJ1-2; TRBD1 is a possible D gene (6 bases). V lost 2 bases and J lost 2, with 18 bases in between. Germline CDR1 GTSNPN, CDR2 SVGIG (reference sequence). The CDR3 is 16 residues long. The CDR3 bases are TGTGCCTGGAGTTCAAAGGGGGGGCTAAAAAACTATGGCTACACCTTC. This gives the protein CAWSSKGGLKNYGYTF.

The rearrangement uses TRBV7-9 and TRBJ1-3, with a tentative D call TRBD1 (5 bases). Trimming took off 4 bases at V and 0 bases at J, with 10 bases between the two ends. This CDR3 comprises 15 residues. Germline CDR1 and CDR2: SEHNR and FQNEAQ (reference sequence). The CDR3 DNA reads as TGTGCCAGCAGCTATGGGGGTTCCTCTGGAAACACCATATATTTT. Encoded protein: CASSYGGSSGNTIYF.

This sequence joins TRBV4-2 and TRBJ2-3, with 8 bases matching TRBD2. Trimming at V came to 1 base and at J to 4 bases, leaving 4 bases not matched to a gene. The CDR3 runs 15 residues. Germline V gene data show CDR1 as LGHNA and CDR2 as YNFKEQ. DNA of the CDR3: TGTGCCAGCAGCCAAGCGGGGGGGCCCCCAGATACGCAGTATTTT. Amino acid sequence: CASSQAGGPPDTQYF.

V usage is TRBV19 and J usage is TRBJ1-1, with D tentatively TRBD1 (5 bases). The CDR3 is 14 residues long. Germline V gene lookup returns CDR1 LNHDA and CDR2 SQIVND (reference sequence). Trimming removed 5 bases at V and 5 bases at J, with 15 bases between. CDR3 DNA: TGTGCCAGTAGTCCCCAGGGAGCTAGGACTGAAGCTTTCTTT. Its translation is CASSPQGARTEAFF.

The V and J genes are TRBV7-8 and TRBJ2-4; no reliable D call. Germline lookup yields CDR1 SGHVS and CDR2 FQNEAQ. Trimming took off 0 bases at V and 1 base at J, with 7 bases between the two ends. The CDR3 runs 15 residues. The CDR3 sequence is CASSLALVAKNIQYF. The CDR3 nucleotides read TGTGCCAGCAGCTTAGCGCTGGTGGCCAAAAACATTCAGTACTTC.

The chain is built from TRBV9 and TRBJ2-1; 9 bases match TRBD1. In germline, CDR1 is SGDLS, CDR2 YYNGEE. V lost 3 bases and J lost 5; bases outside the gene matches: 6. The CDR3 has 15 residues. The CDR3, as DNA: TGTGCCAGCAGCGGGAACAGGGGGCCCAACAATGAGCAGTTCTTC. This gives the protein CASSGNRGPNNEQFF.

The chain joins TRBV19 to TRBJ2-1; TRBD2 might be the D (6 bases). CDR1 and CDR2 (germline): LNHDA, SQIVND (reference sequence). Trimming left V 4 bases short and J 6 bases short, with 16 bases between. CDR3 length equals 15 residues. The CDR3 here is CASSRDSGVGNEQFF. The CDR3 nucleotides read TGTGCCAGTAGTAGGGACTCTGGCGTGGGCAATGAGCAGTTCTTC.

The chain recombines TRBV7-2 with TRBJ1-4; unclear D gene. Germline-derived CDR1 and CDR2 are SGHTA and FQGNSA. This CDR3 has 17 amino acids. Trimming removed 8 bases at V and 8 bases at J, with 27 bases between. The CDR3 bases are TGTGCCAGCGGCGAGGACCCCCTTGTCAAATTGAGAGAAAAACTGTTTTTT. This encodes CASGEDPLVKLREKLFF.

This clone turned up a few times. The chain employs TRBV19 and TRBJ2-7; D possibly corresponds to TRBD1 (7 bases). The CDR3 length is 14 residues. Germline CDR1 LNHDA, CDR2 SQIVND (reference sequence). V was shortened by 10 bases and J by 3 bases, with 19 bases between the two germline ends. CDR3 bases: TGTGCCACCGCGAGGAGGGGGACAGACTACGAGCAGTACTTC. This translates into CATARRGTDYEQYF.

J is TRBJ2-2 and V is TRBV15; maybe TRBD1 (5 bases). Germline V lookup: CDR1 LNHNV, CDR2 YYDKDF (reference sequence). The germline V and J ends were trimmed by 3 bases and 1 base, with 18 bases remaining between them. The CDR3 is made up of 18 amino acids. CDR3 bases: TGTGCCACCAGCAGGGACACCTGGCGCGATAAGAACACCGGGGAGCTGTTTTTT. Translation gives CATSRDTWRDKNTGELFF.

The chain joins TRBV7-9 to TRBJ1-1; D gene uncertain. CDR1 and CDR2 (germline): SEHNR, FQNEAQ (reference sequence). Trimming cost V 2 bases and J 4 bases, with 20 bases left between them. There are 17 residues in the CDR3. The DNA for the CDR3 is TGTGCCAGCAGCTTAATCAGGAGCGGCTATTTGATCACTGAAGCTTTCTTT. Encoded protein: CASSLIRSGYLITEAFF.

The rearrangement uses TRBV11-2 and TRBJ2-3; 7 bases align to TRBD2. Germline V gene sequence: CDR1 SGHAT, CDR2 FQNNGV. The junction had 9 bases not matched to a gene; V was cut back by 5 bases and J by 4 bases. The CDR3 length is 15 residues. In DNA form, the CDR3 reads TGTGCCAGCAGCCCCCAGTTGGGGGGGGCAGATACGCAGTATTTT. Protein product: CASSPQLGGADTQYF.

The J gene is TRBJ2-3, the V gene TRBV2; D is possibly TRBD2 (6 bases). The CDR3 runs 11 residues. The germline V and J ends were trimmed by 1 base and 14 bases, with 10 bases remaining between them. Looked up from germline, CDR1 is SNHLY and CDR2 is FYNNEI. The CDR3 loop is CASSEGGAGYF. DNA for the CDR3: TGTGCCAGCAGTGAAGGCGGGGCGGGGTATTTT. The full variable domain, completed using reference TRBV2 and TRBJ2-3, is EPEVTQTPSHQVTQMGQEVILRCVPISNHLYFYWYRQILGQKVEFLVSFYNNEISEKSEIFDDQFSVERPDGSNFTLKIRSTKLEDSAMYFCASSEGGAGYFGPGTRLTVL.

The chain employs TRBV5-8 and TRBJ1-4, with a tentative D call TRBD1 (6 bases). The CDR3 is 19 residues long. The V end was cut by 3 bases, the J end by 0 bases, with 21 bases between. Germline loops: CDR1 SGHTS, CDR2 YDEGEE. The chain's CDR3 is CASSSGQPFSLATNEKLFF. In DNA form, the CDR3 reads TGTGCCAGCAGCTCCGGACAGCCTTTCTCCCTGGCAACTAATGAAAAACTGTTTTTT.

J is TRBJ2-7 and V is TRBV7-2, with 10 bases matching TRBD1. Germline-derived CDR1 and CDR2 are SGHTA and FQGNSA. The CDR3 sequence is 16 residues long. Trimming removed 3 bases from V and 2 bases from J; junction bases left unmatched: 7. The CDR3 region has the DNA TGTGCCAGCAGCTTCAAACCGGGACAGGGGACCTACGAGCAGTACTTC. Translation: CASSFKPGQGTYEQYF.

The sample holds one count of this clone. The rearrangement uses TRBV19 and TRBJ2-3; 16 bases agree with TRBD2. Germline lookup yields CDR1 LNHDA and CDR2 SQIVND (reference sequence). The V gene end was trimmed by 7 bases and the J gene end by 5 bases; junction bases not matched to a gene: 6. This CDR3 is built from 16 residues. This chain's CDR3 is CASTPGLAGGQDTQYF. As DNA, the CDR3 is TGTGCCAGTACCCCGGGACTAGCGGGGGGGCAAGATACGCAGTATTTT.

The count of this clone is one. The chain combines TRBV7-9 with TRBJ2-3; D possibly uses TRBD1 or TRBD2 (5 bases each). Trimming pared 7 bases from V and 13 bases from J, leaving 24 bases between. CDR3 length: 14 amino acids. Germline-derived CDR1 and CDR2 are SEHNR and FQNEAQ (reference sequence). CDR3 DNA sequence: TGTGCCAGCAATCATAAGGGACCAGGCCCCCTGGAGTATTTT. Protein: CASNHKGPGPLEYF. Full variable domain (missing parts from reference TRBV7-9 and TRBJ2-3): DTGVSQNPRHKITKRGQNVTFRCDPISEHNRLYWYRQTLGQGPEFLTYFQNEAQLEKSRLLSDRFSAERPKGSFSTLEIQRTEQGDSAMYLCASNHKGPGPLEYFGPGTRLTVL.

CDR3 DNA: TGTGCCTGGAGTGTTGGGACCGTAAAGAATTCACCCCTCCACTTT. Protein: CAWSVGTVKNSPLHF. J is TRBJ1-6 and V is TRBV30; D is possibly TRBD1 (5 bases). Trimming took 0 bases from V and 7 from J, leaving 13 bases between them. This CDR3 comprises 15 residues. The germline CDR1 and CDR2 sequences are GTSNPN and SVGIG (reference sequence).

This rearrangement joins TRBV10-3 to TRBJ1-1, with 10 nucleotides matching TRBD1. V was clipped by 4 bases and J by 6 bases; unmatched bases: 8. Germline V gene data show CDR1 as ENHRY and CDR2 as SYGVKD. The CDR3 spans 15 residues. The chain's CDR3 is CAISGTGGRGAEAFF. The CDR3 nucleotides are TGTGCCATCAGTGGGACAGGGGGGCGCGGGGCTGAAGCTTTCTTT.

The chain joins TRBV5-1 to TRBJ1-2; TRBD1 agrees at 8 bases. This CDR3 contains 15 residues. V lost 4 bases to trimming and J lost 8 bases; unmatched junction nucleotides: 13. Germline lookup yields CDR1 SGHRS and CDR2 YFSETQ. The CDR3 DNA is TGCGCCAGCAGCCCCGGGGGGACAGGTTTGAGGGGCTACACCTTC. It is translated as CASSPGGTGLRGYTF.

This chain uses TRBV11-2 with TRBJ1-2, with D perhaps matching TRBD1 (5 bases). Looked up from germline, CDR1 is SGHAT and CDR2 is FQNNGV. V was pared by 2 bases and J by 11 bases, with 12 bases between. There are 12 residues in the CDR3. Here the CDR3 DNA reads TGTGCCAGCAGCTTAATCGCCACAGGTTACACCTTC. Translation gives CASSLIATGYTF.

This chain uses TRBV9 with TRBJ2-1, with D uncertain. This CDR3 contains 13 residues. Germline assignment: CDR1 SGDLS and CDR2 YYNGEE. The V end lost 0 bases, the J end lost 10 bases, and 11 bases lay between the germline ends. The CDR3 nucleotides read TGTGCCAGCAGCGTAGCTTTTTTTGAGGAGCAGTTCTTC. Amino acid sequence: CASSVAFFEEQFF. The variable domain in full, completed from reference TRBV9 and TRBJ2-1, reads DSGVTQTPKHLITATGQRVTLRCSPRSGDLSVYWYQQSLDQGLQFLIQYYNGEERAKGNILERFSAQQFPDLHSELNLSSLELGDSALYFCASSVAFFEEQFFGPGTRLTVL.

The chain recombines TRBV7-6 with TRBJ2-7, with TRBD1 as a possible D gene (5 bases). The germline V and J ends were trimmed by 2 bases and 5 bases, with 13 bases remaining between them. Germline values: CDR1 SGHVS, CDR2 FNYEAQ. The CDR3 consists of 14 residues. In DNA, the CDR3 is TGTGCCAGCAGCTTAATCGCAGGGCTCCACGAGCAGTACTTC. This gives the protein CASSLIAGLHEQYF.

DNA of the CDR3: TGTGCCAGCTCCAACCCGGGGGACACTAATGAAAAACTGTTTTTT. Translation: CASSNPGDTNEKLFF. This sequence joins TRBV18 and TRBJ1-4; a weak D match, TRBD1 (5 bases). This CDR3 has 15 residues. Trimming removed 6 bases at V and 2 bases at J, with 13 bases between. Germline V gives CDR1 KGHSH, CDR2 LQKENI.

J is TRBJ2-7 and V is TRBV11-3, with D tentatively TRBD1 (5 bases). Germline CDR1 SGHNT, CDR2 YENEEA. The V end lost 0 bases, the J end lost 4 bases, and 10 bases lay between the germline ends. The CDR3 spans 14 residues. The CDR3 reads CASSLERTTYEQYF. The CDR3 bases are TGTGCCAGCAGCTTAGAGCGGACAACTTACGAGCAGTACTTC.

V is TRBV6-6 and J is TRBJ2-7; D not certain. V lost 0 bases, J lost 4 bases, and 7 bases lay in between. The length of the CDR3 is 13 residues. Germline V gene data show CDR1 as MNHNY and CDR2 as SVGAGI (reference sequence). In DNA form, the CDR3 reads TGTGCCAGCAGTTACTCGCCCTCGTACGAGCAGTACTTC. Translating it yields CASSYSPSYEQYF.